The T cell receptor (beta chain) described here comes from a study of blood T cell repertoires in COVID-19. Study information: PBMCs, B-cell-depleted T cells, or T cells were the source of the cDNA or gDNA that made up the material.

Trimming removed 3 bases from V and 6 bases from J, with 14 bases in between. Germline lookup yields CDR1 LNHDA and CDR2 SQIVND (reference sequence). This CDR3 region has 14 residues. Profiled with immunoSEQ multiplex PCR; TCRdb holds only in-frame clones, not every one. The data hold roughly 130,000 clones, with 84% observed a single time. Symptom resolution, clearance, or two negative PCRs marked the recovered donors of Cohort 3. This clonotype originated in a woman aged 30 to 39 who had recovered from COVID-19. The sample comprised PBMCs or T cells enriched from blood (not recorded which). The rearrangement joins TRBV19 to TRBJ1-2; D may be TRBD1 (6 bases). The CDR3 is CASSIRGQTNGYTF. CDR3 bases: TGTGCCAGTAGTATTAGAGGACAGACTAATGGCTACACCTTC. The whole variable domain, remainder taken from reference TRBV19 and TRBJ1-2, is DGGITQSPKYLFRKEGQNVTLSCEQNLNHDAMYWYRQDPGQGLRLIYYSQIVNDFQKGDIAEGYSVSREKKESFPLTVTSAQKNPTAFYLCASSIRGQTNGYTFGSGTRLTVV.